Listed here are 10 T cell receptor beta chains from one sample, sequenced in a study of blood T cell repertoires in COVID-19. Profiling relied on immunoSEQ multiplex PCR, and the TCRdb table lists in-frame clones only, not all of them. The table has about 58,000 clones, approximately 91% seen once. Sample: peripheral blood. These receptors were obtained from a woman in her 70s with active COVID-19.

The gene calls are TRBV29-1 and TRBJ1-2, with 11 positions matching TRBD1. Trimming took 3 bases from V and 7 from J; bases not matched to a gene: 4. This CDR3 spans 13 amino acids. Germline CDR1 is SQVTM and CDR2 is ANQGSEA. The DNA for the CDR3 is TGCAGCGTTGAGAGGACAGGGGGCATTGGCTACACCTTC. It translates to CSVERTGGIGYTF.

The chain combines TRBV6-5 with TRBJ2-3, with TRBD2 identical over 11 bases. The CDR3 has 15 amino acids. V lost 6 bases, J lost 4 bases, and 6 bases stayed unmatched. Germline-derived CDR1 and CDR2 are MNHEY and SVGAGI. CDR3 protein: CASSTSGSVADTQYF. The CDR3, as DNA: TGTGCCAGCAGCACTAGCGGGAGCGTCGCAGATACGCAGTATTTT.

This clone was seen a single time. This chain links TRBV5-6 with TRBJ2-3, with TRBD2 identical over 9 bases. CDR1 and CDR2 (germline): SGHDT, YYEEEE. V lost 0 bases and J lost 5; bases outside the gene matches: 4. This CDR3 has 15 residues. The chain's CDR3 is CASSLAGGRVDTQYF. CDR3 DNA: TGTGCCAGCAGCTTGGCAGGCGGGAGGGTAGATACGCAGTATTTT.

The chain couples TRBV28 to TRBJ1-6, with no clear D. Germline V gives CDR1 MDHEN, CDR2 SYDVKM. This CDR3 contains 16 residues. With 4 bases removed from V and 5 bases from J, the gap between germline ends came to 15 bases. The CDR3 DNA reads as TGTGCCAGCAGTTACCGAGCAACAGTGAATAATTCACCCCTCCACTTT. It translates to CASSYRATVNNSPLHF.

The chain has TRBV5-1 and TRBJ2-7, with TRBD2 matching 8 bases. This CDR3 region has 15 residues. Unmatched junction bases numbered 9, after V lost 3 bases and J lost 4 bases. Germline V gene data show CDR1 as SGHRS and CDR2 as YFSETQ. In DNA form, the CDR3 reads TGCGCCAGCAGCTCCGGACTAGCTCAGGGTTACGAGCAGTACTTC. This codes for CASSSGLAQGYEQYF. Drawing the rest from reference TRBV5-1 and TRBJ2-7, the complete variable domain is KAGVTQTPRYLIKTRGQQVTLSCSPISGHRSVSWYQQTPGQGLQFLFEYFSETQRNKGNFPGRFSGRQFSNSRSEMNVSTLELGDSALYLCASSSGLAQGYEQYFGPGTRLTVT.

Comments on this clone: One junction end disagrees with the germline gene, perhaps due to a read error. The chain links TRBV2 to TRBJ1-1; 7 nucleotides agree with TRBD1. There are 14 residues in the CDR3. Per the germline V gene, CDR1 is SNHLY and CDR2 is FYNNEI. CDR3 residues: CASSPGTATLKLLF. The CDR3 nucleotides are TGTGCCAGCAGTCCCGGGACAGCCACACTTAAGCTTCTCTTT.

This rearrangement joins TRBV6-6 to TRBJ2-1, with TRBD2 identical over 9 bases. Trimming cost V 5 bases and J 7 bases; bases outside gene matches: 9. In germline, CDR1 is MNHNY, CDR2 SVGAGI (reference sequence). This CDR3 contains 15 residues. The CDR3 coding sequence is TGTGCCAGCAGTATCGGACTAGCGAGGGGAAATGAGCAGTTCTTC. Its translation: CASSIGLARGNEQFF.

V is TRBV6-4 and J is TRBJ2-1; D may be TRBD2 (6 bases). The CDR3 covers 13 residues. V was cut by 2 bases and J by 7 bases, with 9 bases left in between. Germline V gives CDR1 MRHNA, CDR2 SNTAGT. The DNA for the CDR3 is TGTGCCAGCAGTGACCTAGCGACGAATGAGCAGTTCTTC. It encodes CASSDLATNEQFF.

J is TRBJ1-4 and V is TRBV5-4; a possible D gene is TRBD1 (5 bases). The length of the CDR3 is 15 residues. V lost 4 bases to trimming and J lost 5 bases, with 15 bases between them. Germline CDR1 is SGHNT and CDR2 is YYREEE (reference sequence). The CDR3 region is CASSASGTANEKLFF. The DNA for the CDR3 is TGTGCCAGCAGCGCATCCGGGACTGCAAATGAAAAACTGTTTTTT.

This clone appeared a single time. V gene TRBV5-6 combines with J gene TRBJ1-1, with TRBD1 identical over 7 bases. Germline V gives CDR1 SGHDT, CDR2 YYEEEE. V gave up 0 bases and J gave up 0 bases; unmatched junction bases: 2. The CDR3 extends over 15 amino acids. The CDR3 loop reads CASSLVTGVNTEAFF. Written as DNA, the CDR3 is TGTGCCAGCAGCTTGGTCACAGGGGTGAACACTGAAGCTTTCTTT.